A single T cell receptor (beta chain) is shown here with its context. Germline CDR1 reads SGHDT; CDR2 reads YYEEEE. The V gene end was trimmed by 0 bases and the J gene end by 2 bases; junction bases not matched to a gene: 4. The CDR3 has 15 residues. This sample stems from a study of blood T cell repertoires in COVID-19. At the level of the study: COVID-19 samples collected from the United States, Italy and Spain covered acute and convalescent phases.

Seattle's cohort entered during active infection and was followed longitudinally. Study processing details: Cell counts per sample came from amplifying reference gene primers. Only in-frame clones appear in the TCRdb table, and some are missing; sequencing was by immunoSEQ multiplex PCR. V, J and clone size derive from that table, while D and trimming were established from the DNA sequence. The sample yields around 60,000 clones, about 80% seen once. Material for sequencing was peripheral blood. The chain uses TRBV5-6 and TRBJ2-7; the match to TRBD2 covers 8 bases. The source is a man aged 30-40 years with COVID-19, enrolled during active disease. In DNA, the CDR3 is TGTGCCAGCAGCTTGGGAGGGGGACTAGCCTACGAGCAGTACTTC. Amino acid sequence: CASSLGGGLAYEQYF.